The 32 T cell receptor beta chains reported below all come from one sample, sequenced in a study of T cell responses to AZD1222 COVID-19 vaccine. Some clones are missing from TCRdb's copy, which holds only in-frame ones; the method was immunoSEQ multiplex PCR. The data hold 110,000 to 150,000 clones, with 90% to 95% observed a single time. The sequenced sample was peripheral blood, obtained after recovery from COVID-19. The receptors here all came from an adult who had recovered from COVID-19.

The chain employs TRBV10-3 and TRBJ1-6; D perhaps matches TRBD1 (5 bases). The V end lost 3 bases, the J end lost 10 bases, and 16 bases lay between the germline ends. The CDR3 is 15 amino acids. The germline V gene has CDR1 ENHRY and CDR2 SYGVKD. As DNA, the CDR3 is TGTGCCATCAGTGACCCCAGGGAATCAAGATCACCCCTCCACTTT. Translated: CAISDPRESRSPLHF.

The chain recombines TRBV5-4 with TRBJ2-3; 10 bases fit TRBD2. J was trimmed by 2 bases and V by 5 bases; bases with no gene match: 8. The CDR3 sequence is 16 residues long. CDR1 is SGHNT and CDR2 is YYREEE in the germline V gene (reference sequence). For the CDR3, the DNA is TGTGCCAGCAGTAGGACTAGCGGCCCGTCCACAGATACGCAGTATTTT. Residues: CASSRTSGPSTDTQYF.

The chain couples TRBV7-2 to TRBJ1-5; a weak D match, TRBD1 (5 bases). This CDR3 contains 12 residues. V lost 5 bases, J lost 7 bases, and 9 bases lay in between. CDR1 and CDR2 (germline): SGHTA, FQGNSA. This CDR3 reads CASSGGWQPQHF. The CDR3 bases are TGTGCCAGCAGCGGGGGGTGGCAGCCCCAGCATTTT.

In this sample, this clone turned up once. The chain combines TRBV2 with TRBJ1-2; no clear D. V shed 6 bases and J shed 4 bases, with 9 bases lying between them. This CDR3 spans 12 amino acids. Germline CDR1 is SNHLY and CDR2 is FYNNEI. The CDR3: CASRGTAYGYTF. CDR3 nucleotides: TGTGCCAGCAGGGGAACGGCCTATGGCTACACCTTC.

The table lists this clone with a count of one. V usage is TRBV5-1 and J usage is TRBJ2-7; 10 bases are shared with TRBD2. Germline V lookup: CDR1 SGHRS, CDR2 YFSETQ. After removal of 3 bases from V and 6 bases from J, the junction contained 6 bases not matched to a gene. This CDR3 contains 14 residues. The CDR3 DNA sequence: TGCGCCAGCAGCTCGTGGACTAGCGGCCGCGAGCAGTACTTC. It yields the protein CASSSWTSGREQYF.

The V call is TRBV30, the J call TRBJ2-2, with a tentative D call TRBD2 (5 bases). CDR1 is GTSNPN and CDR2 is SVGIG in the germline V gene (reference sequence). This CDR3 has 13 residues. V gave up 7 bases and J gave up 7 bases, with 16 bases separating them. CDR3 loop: CAYASFGDGELFF. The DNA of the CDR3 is TGTGCCTATGCAAGTTTCGGGGACGGGGAGCTGTTTTTT.

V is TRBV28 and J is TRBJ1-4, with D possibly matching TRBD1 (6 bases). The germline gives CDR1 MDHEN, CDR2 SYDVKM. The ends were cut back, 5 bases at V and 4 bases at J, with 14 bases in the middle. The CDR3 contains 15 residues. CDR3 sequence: CASSAIQGLNEKLFF. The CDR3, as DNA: TGTGCCAGCAGTGCAATACAGGGACTTAATGAAAAACTGTTTTTT.

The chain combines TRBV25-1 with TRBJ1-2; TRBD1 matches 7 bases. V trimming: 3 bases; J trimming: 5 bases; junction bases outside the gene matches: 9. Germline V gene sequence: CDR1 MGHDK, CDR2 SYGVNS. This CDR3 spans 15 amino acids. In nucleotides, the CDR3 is TGTGCCAGCAGTGATTGGGACAGTGTAACTTATGGCTACACCTTC. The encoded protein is CASSDWDSVTYGYTF.

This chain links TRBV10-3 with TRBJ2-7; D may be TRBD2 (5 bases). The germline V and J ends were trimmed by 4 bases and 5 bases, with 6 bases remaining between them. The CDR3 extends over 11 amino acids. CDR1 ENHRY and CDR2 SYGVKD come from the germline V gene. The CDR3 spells CAISVRDEQYF. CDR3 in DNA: TGTGCCATCAGTGTGAGGGACGAGCAGTACTTC.

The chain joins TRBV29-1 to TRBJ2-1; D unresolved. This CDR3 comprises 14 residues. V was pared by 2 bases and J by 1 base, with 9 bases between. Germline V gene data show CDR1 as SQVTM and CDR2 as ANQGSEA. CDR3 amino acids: CSVENRPSYNEQFF. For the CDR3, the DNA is TGCAGCGTTGAAAACCGCCCGTCCTACAATGAGCAGTTCTTC.

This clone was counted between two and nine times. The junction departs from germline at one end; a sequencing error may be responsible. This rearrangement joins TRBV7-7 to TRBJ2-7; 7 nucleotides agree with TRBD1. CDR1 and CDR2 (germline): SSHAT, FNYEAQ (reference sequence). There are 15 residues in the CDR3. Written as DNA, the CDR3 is TGTGCTAGCAGCTTCCGCCCTGGACAGGCCTACGAGCAGTACTTC. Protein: CASSFRPGQAYEQYF.

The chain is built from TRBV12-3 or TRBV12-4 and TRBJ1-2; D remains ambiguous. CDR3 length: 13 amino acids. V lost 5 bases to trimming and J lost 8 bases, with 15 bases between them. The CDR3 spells CASSPDWAGGYTF. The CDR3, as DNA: TGTGCCAGCAGTCCCGACTGGGCGGGAGGCTACACCTTC.

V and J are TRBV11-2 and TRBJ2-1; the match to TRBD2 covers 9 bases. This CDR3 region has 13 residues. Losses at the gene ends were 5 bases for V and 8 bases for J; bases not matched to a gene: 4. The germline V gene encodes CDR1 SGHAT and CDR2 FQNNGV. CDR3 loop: CASSQGLAHEQFF. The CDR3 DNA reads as TGTGCCAGCAGCCAAGGACTAGCGCATGAGCAGTTCTTC.

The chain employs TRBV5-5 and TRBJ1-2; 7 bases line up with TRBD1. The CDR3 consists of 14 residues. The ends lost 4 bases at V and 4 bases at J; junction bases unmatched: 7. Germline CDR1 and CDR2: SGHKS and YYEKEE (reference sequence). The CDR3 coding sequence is TGTGCCAGCAGCCCTTACCGGGACAGCTATGGCTACACCTTC. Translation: CASSPYRDSYGYTF.

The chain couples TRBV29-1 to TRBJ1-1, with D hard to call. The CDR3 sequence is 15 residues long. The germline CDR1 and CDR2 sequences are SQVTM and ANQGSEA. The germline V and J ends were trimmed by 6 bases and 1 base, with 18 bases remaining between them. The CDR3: CSVSWVPRRNTEAFF. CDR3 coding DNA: TGCAGCGTATCTTGGGTCCCCAGAAGGAACACTGAAGCTTTCTTT.

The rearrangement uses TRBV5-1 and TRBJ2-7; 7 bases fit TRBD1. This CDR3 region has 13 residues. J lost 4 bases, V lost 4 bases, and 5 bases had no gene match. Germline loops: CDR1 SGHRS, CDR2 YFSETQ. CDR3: CASSRQTGYEQYF. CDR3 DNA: TGCGCCAGCAGCCGACAGACAGGGTACGAGCAGTACTTC.

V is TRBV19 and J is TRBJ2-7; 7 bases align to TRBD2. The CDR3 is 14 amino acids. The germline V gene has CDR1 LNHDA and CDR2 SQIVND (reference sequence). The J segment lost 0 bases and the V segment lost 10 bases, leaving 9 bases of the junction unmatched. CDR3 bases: TGTGCCACATCAATAGCGGGCGACTCCTACGAGCAGTACTTC. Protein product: CATSIAGDSYEQYF.

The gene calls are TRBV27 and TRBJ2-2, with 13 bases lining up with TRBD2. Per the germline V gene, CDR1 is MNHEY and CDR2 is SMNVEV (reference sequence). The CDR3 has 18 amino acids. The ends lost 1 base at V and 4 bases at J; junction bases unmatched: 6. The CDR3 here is CASSLLKLAGGGTGELFF. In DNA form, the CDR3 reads TGTGCCAGCAGTTTATTGAAACTAGCGGGAGGGGGCACCGGGGAGCTGTTTTTT.

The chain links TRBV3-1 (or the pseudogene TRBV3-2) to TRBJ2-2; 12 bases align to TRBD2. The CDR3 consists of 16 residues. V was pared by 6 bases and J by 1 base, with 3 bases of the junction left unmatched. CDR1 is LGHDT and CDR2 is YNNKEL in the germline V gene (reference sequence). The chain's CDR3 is CASRTSGSLNTGELFF. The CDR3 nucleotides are TGTGCCAGCAGGACTAGCGGGAGTCTGAACACCGGGGAGCTGTTTTTT.

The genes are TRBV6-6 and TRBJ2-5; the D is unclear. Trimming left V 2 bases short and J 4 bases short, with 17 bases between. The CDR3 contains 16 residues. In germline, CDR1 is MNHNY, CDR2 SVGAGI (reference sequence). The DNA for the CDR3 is TGTGCCAGCAGTTACGTCCCCGGAGTGACGGTAGAGACCCAGTACTTC. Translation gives CASSYVPGVTVETQYF.

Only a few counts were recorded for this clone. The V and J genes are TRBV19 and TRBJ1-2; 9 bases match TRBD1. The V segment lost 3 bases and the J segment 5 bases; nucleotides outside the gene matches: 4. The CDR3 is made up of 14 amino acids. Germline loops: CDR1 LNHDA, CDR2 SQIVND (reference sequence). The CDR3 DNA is TGTGCCAGTAGTATGGCAGGACAGGGGTATGGCTACACCTTC. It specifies CASSMAGQGYGYTF.

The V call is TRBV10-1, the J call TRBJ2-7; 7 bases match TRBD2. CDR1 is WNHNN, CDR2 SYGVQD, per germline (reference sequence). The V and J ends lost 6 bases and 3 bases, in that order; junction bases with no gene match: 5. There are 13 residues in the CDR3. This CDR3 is CASSRGEGYEQYF. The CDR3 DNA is TGCGCCAGCAGCCGGGGGGAAGGCTACGAGCAGTACTTC.

CDR3 DNA: TGTGCCAGCTCCTTCGGACAGATCACTGGGGCCAACGTCCTGACTTTC. This codes for CASSFGQITGANVLTF. The V and J genes are TRBV5-6 and TRBJ2-6, with a tentative D call TRBD1 (6 bases). Per germline, CDR1 SGHDT and CDR2 YYEEEE. V dropped 7 bases and J dropped 2 bases, with 16 bases sitting between them. The CDR3 is 16 amino acids. The whole variable domain, remainder taken from reference TRBV5-6 and TRBJ2-6, is DAGVTQSPTHLIKTRGQQVTLRCSPKSGHDTVSWYQQALGQGPQFIFQYYEEEERQRGNFPDRFSGHQFPNYSSELNVNALLLGDSALYLCASSFGQITGANVLTFGAGSRLTVL.

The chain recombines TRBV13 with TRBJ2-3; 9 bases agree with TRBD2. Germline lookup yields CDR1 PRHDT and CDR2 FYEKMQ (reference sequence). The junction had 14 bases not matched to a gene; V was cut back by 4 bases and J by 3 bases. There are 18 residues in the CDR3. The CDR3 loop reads CASSSKTMTSGGTDTQYF. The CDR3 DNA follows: TGTGCCAGCAGCTCCAAAACGATGACTAGCGGAGGTACAGATACGCAGTATTTT.

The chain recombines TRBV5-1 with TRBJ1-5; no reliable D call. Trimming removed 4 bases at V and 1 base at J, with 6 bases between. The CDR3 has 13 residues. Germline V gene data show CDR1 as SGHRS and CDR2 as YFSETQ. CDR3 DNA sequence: TGCGCCAGCAGCGTGGACAGCAATCAGCCCCAGCATTTT. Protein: CASSVDSNQPQHF.

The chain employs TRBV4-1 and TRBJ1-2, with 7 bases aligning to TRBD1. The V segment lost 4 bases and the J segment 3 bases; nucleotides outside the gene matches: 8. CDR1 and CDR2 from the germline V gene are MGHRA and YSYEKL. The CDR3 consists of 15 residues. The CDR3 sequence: CASSPQTGLDYGYTF. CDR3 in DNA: TGCGCCAGCAGCCCCCAGACAGGGTTAGACTATGGCTACACCTTC.

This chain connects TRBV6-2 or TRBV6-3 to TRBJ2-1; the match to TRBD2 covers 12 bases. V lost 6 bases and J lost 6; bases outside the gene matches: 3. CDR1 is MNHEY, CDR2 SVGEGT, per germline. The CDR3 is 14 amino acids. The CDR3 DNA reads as TGTGCCAGCAGCTGGACTAGCGGGACCAATGAGCAGTTCTTC. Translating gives CASSWTSGTNEQFF.

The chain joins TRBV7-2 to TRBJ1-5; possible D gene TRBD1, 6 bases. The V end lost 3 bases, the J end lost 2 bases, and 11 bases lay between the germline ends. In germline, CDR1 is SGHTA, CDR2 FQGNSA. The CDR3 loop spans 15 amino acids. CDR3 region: CASSFGGAGNQPQHF. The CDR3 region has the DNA TGTGCCAGCAGCTTCGGGGGGGCAGGCAATCAGCCCCAGCATTTT.

CDR3 amino acids: CASSPSTDTQYF. The CDR3 bases are TGTGCCAGCAGCCCCAGCACAGATACGCAGTATTTT. The chain joins TRBV3-1 (or the pseudogene TRBV3-2) to TRBJ2-3; D ambiguous. Germline CDR1 LGHDT, CDR2 YNNKEL (reference sequence). Trimming pared 4 bases from V and 0 bases from J, leaving 2 bases between. CDR3 length: 12 amino acids.

CDR3 DNA sequence: TGTGCCAGCAGCTTCGGGACTAGCAGGATCCCCTACGAGCAGTACTTC. Its protein is CASSFGTSRIPYEQYF. This rearrangement joins TRBV7-2 to TRBJ2-7; 9 nucleotides match TRBD2. The V and J ends lost 3 bases and 2 bases, in that order; junction bases with no gene match: 8. The CDR3 is made up of 16 amino acids. CDR1 is SGHTA, CDR2 FQGNSA, per germline.

DNA for the CDR3: TGCAGTGCTAGTCCTCGACTAGCGGAGTACAATGAGCAGTTCTTC. It translates to CSASPRLAEYNEQFF. The gene calls are TRBV20-1 and TRBJ2-1, with 9 bases fitting TRBD2. Looked up from germline, CDR1 is DFQATT and CDR2 is SNEGSKA (reference sequence). This CDR3 spans 15 amino acids. V dropped 3 bases and J dropped 4; count of bases not matched to a gene: 7.

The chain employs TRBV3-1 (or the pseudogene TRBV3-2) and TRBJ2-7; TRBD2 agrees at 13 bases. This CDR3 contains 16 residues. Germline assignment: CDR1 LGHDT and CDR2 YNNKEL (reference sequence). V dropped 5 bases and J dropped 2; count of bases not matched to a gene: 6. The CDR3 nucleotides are TGTGCCAGCAGCGCAGTACTAGCGGGAGGGCCCTACGAGCAGTACTTC. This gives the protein CASSAVLAGGPYEQYF.